The 20 T cell receptor beta chains reported below all come from one sample, sequenced in a study of cytomegalovirus exposure and HLA in healthy donors (dated by TCRdb to 2016 to 2017). The library was produced with the immunoSEQ multiplex PCR assay. A mixture of 60 forward primers for TCR Vbeta segments and 13 reverse primers for TCR Jbeta segments was used in the multiplex PCR. TCRdb retrieved this table from immuneACCESS and kept in-frame rearrangements only. Not all clones are present; in checked studies, unresolved V genes account for under half, and no reason is known for the remainder. Present in this sample are about 93,000 clones, roughly 63% of which were seen just once. The ten largest clones capture roughly 5.5% of the sample. Specimen: PBMCs. These receptors all stem from a boy younger than 18 in good health and CMV-seropositive.

This chain uses TRBV5-1 with TRBJ2-1, with 12 nucleotides matching TRBD2. CDR3 size: 16 residues. The trim removed 3 bases at V and 7 bases at J, leaving 8 bases unmatched. Per germline, CDR1 SGHRS and CDR2 YFSETQ. The chain's CDR3 is CASSSATSGSGNEQFF. CDR3 DNA sequence: TGCGCCAGCAGCTCGGCGACTAGCGGGAGCGGGAATGAGCAGTTCTTC.

V is TRBV30 and J is TRBJ1-1, with 7 bases matching TRBD1. This CDR3 has 14 residues. The J segment lost 4 bases and the V segment lost 5 bases, leaving 10 bases of the junction unmatched. In germline, CDR1 is GTSNPN, CDR2 SVGIG (reference sequence). For the CDR3, the DNA is TGTGCCTGGGGACAGACAGGGATTAGCACTGAAGCTTTCTTT. Residues: CAWGQTGISTEAFF.

This clone was recorded a few times. Its ends do not fully match the called genes, so a read error is possible. This chain joins TRBV30 and TRBJ1-2, with 10 positions matching TRBD1. Germline CDR1 is GTSNPN and CDR2 is SVGIG (reference sequence). The CDR3 has 16 amino acids. Here the CDR3 reads CAWRFGTGVSENGYPF. DNA for the CDR3: TGTGCCTGGAGGTTTGGGACAGGGGTTTCTGAGAATGGCTACCCCTTC.

The V and J genes are TRBV2 and TRBJ2-1, with D unclear. Germline lookup yields CDR1 SNHLY and CDR2 FYNNEI. With 1 base removed from V and 7 bases from J, the gap between germline ends came to 8 bases. CDR3 length: 13 amino acids. The CDR3 sequence is CASSEDSLNEQFF. The CDR3 DNA reads TGTGCCAGCAGTGAAGACAGCCTAAATGAGCAGTTCTTC.

The chain combines TRBV7-6 with TRBJ2-2, with D possibly being TRBD1 (6 bases). The germline V gene encodes CDR1 SGHVS and CDR2 FNYEAQ. With 6 bases removed from V and 6 bases from J, the gap between germline ends came to 17 bases. The CDR3 contains 15 residues. CDR3 sequence: CASSYEQGASGELFF. The CDR3 bases are TGTGCCAGCAGTTATGAACAGGGCGCGTCCGGGGAGCTGTTTTTT.

This clone was seen just once. The chain links TRBV7-2 to TRBJ2-2; D is unresolved. V dropped 0 bases and J dropped 0 bases, with 8 bases sitting between them. Germline V lookup: CDR1 SGHTA, CDR2 FQGNSA. There are 16 residues in the CDR3. This CDR3 reads CASSLASQANTGELFF. The CDR3 nucleotides read TGTGCCAGCAGCTTAGCAAGTCAGGCGAACACCGGGGAGCTGTTTTTT.

This chain joins TRBV5-4 and TRBJ1-2; D is unresolved. This CDR3 is 12 amino acids long. CDR1 is SGHNT and CDR2 is YYREEE in the germline V gene (reference sequence). V lost 4 bases and J 7 bases, leaving 11 bases between the germline ends. The CDR3 spells CASSAPNGGYTF. CDR3 bases: TGTGCCAGCAGCGCCCCGAACGGTGGCTACACCTTC.

This chain connects TRBV9 to TRBJ2-2; D is possibly TRBD2 (6 bases). The V end was cut by 0 bases, the J end by 1 base, with 7 bases between. The CDR3 spans 15 residues. Germline CDR1 SGDLS, CDR2 YYNGEE. The CDR3 DNA reads TGTGCCAGCAGCGTAGGGGGACTGAACACCGGGGAGCTGTTTTTT. Protein sequence: CASSVGGLNTGELFF.

The V and J genes are TRBV7-9 and TRBJ2-1; D ambiguous. CDR1 is SEHNR, CDR2 FQNEAQ, per germline (reference sequence). V lost 3 bases and J 6 bases, leaving 15 bases between the germline ends. The CDR3 has 15 residues. The CDR3 region is CASSFLVVIGNEQFF. The DNA of the CDR3 is TGTGCCAGCAGCTTCCTAGTGGTGATTGGCAATGAGCAGTTCTTC. Together with reference TRBV7-9 and TRBJ2-1, the CDR3 gives the full variable domain: DTGVSQNPRHKITKRGQNVTFRCDPISEHNRLYWYRQTLGQGPEFLTYFQNEAQLEKSRLLSDRFSAERPKGSFSTLEIQRTEQGDSAMYLCASSFLVVIGNEQFFGPGTRLTVL.

This clone was seen a handful of times. The rearrangement uses TRBV19 and TRBJ1-5, with TRBD1 matching over 7 bases. Unmatched junction bases numbered 4, after V lost 2 bases and J lost 3 bases. Germline CDR1 reads LNHDA; CDR2 reads SQIVND (reference sequence). This CDR3 is built from 15 residues. CDR3 nucleotide sequence: TGTGCCAGTAGTATAAGGGACAGAGACAATCAGCCCCAGCATTTT. Its protein product is CASSIRDRDNQPQHF.

The chain carries TRBV6-1 and TRBJ2-7; 11 nucleotides line up with TRBD2. From germline, CDR1 is MNHNS and CDR2 SASEGT. V lost 9 bases and J lost 3; bases outside the gene matches: 7. The CDR3 covers 14 residues. Written as DNA, the CDR3 is TGTGCCAGTAATCTAGCGGGAGGAGGCTACGAGCAGTACTTC. It translates to CASNLAGGGYEQYF.

The chain has TRBV7-2 and TRBJ2-1; 7 nucleotides agree with TRBD2. Germline values: CDR1 SGHTA, CDR2 FQGNSA. The J segment lost 6 bases and the V segment lost 4 bases, leaving 6 bases of the junction unmatched. This CDR3 has 14 residues. The CDR3: CASSSRTRGNEQFF. The CDR3 bases are TGTGCCAGCAGCTCTAGGACTAGGGGCAATGAGCAGTTCTTC.

V usage is TRBV27 and J usage is TRBJ1-1; perhaps TRBD1 as D (6 bases). The V gene lost 4 bases and the J gene lost 0 bases, with 9 bases spanning the gap. Germline CDR1 MNHEY, CDR2 SMNVEV (reference sequence). The CDR3 has 14 amino acids. DNA for the CDR3: TGTGCCAGCAGTTCCGGACAGATGAACACTGAAGCTTTCTTT. This encodes CASSSGQMNTEAFF.

This clone has a single count. V usage is TRBV2 and J usage is TRBJ2-7; a possible D gene is TRBD1 (5 bases). The CDR3 sequence is 13 residues long. The germline V and J ends were trimmed by 4 bases and 7 bases, with 14 bases remaining between them. Germline lookup yields CDR1 SNHLY and CDR2 FYNNEI. CDR3 coding DNA: TGTGCCAGCAGTGGACCAGGGTTAAGGGAGCAGTACTTC. Residues: CASSGPGLREQYF.

The chain uses TRBV4-3 and TRBJ2-7; maybe TRBD2 (5 bases). Trimming pared 1 base from V and 0 bases from J, leaving 13 bases between. Germline V gene data show CDR1 as LGHNA and CDR2 as YSLEER. This CDR3 region has 16 residues. CDR3 residues: CASSQGVLANSYEQYF. DNA of the CDR3: TGCGCCAGCAGCCAAGGTGTGCTAGCAAACTCCTACGAGCAGTACTTC.

The V call is TRBV7-9, the J call TRBJ2-7; 14 bases are a match to TRBD2. V was clipped by 5 bases and J by 0 bases; unmatched bases: 12. This CDR3 comprises 19 residues. Germline lookup yields CDR1 SEHNR and CDR2 FQNEAQ (reference sequence). The CDR3 coding sequence is TGTGCCAGCAGCCAACCGACTAGCGGGAGGGTACGGGTCTCCTACGAGCAGTACTTC. This translates into CASSQPTSGRVRVSYEQYF.

This chain connects TRBV27 to TRBJ1-5, with 7 positions matching TRBD1. The germline gives CDR1 MNHEY, CDR2 SMNVEV (reference sequence). The ends lost 4 bases at V and 6 bases at J; junction bases unmatched: 9. CDR3 length: 15 residues. CDR3 amino acids: CASSSYGQGVQPQHF. Here the CDR3 DNA reads TGTGCCAGCAGTTCCTATGGGCAGGGGGTTCAGCCCCAGCATTTT.

The chain has TRBV15 and TRBJ2-7; D may be TRBD1 (6 bases). Germline CDR1 reads LNHNV; CDR2 reads YYDKDF (reference sequence). The CDR3 extends over 13 amino acids. V was shortened by 4 bases and J by 3 bases, with 10 bases between the two germline ends. The CDR3 here is CATSTGEFYEQYF. Written as DNA, the CDR3 is TGTGCCACCAGCACAGGGGAGTTCTACGAGCAGTACTTC.

The chain employs TRBV18 and TRBJ2-6, with TRBD1 identical over 7 bases. V lost 3 bases, J lost 0 bases, and 2 bases stayed unmatched. The germline V gene encodes CDR1 KGHSH and CDR2 LQKENI. The CDR3 is 16 amino acids. This CDR3 is CASSPYRGSGANVLTF. In nucleotides, the CDR3 is TGTGCCAGCTCACCCTACAGGGGCTCTGGGGCCAACGTCCTGACTTTC. Full variable domain (remainder filled in from reference TRBV18 and TRBJ2-6): NAGVMQNPRHLVRRRGQEARLRCSPMKGHSHVYWYRQLPEEGLKFMVYLQKENIIDESGMPKERFSAEFPKEGPSILRIQQVVRGDSAAYFCASSPYRGSGANVLTFGAGSRLTVL.

The chain combines TRBV28 with TRBJ1-5; 8 bases match TRBD1. There are 12 residues in the CDR3. V lost 6 bases, J lost 5 bases, and 0 bases stayed unmatched. Germline CDR1 and CDR2: MDHEN and SYDVKM. CDR3 DNA: TGTGCCAGCAGGGACAGGGATCAGCCCCAGCATTTT. As protein: CASRDRDQPQHF.